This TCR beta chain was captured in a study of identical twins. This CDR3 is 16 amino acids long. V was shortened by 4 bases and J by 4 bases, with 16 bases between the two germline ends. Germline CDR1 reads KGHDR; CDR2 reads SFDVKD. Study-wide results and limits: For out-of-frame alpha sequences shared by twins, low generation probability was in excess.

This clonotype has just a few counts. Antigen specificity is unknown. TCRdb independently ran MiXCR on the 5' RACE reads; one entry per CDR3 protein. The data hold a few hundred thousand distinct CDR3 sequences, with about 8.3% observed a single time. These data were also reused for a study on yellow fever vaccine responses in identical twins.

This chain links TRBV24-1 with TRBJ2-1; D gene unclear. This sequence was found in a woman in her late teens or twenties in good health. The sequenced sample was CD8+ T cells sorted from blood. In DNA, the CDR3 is TGTGCCACCAGTGACCGCATCCCAAGCCTATACAATGAGCAGTTCTTC. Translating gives CATSDRIPSLYNEQFF.